Reported below is one TCR beta chain. Only one count was recorded for this clone. Its antigen remains unidentified. Per-base quality was not reported, and no clone a single base away is much larger than it. For sequencing of the TCRbeta CDR3 region, genomic DNA was extracted from the sorted cells. TCRbeta CDR3 regions were sequenced using the immunoSEQ Assay. TCRdb mirrors the immuneACCESS table, restricted to in-frame sequences. Some clones are absent from its copies; in checked studies, under half trace to an unresolved V gene, and the reason for the others is unknown. For this sample the table gives about 59,000 clones, of which 84% were detected only once. The ten largest make up roughly 2% of the sample. This sample stems from a study of OX40 agonist ivuxolimab in advanced cancers. A note on the overall study: Ivuxolimab was an agonistic, fully human IgG2 monoclonal antibody directed against OX40 (CD134), a costimulatory receptor. Intravenous ivuxolimab was administered to patients every 2 weeks at six dose levels: 0.01, 0.1, 0.3, 1.5, 3 and 10 mg/kg. Of the roughly 52 dose-escalation patients, hepatocellular carcinoma was present in roughly 19, melanoma in approximately 15, renal cell carcinoma in 9 and head and neck cancer in 9. In the dose-escalation cohort, more than 80% of patients were male, and the mean age was 60 years with a range of roughly 20 to 79. Patients were allowed to have had prior anti-PD-1, anti-PD-L1 or anti-CTLA-4 therapy, and around 40% of the dose-escalation patients had previously received checkpoint inhibitors. Partial responses occurred in three dose-escalation patients, of whom one had hepatocellular carcinoma and two had cutaneous melanoma. Peripheral TCRbeta sequencing aimed to test whether ivuxolimab altered TCR sequence diversity and caused clonal T-cell expansion. The paper covers the monotherapy dose-escalation part of the phase I ivuxolimab trial, which included N of about 51 patients. The paper's findings and limits, for the study overall: Which antigens the clonally expanded peripheral T cells were specific for was not determined. In the 0.1-3.0 mg/kg groups, partial responders had among the lowest normalized peripheral clonal expansion, particularly in CD8+ T cells. At doses of 0.1 to 3.0 mg/kg, clonal expansion of both CD4+ and CD8+ blood T cells was observed from baseline to week 6. Low levels of normalized T-cell clonal expansion were also seen in some patients who did not respond. After ivuxolimab, more expanded clones were found on average in CD8+ T cells than in CD4+ T cells.

The trial excluded patients who had a history of autoimmune disease or were on systemic immunosuppression. In every dose cohort, peripheral blood was drawn for TCR sequencing at baseline, cycle 4 day 1, and cycle 7 day 1. Samples were obtained from an open-label, multicenter, first-in-human phase I dose-escalation trial of ivuxolimab. Adults with locally advanced or metastatic head and neck squamous cell, hepatocellular, melanoma or renal cell carcinoma were enrolled in the trial. CD4+ and CD8+ T cells were sorted separately from peripheral blood before TCR sequencing. The germline V end is reduced by 5 bases and the J end by 8 bases; junction bases left unmatched: 14. The CDR3 starts with the cysteine, ends with the phenylalanine, and has 16 residues. Solely the CDR3 DNA is kept, with 48 bases framed from the first base. CDR1 and CDR2, looked up from the germline V gene, are MRHNA and SNTAGT.

The TCR originated in an adult with an advanced solid tumor such as melanoma, head and neck, liver or kidney cancer. The sequence is built from TRBV6-4 and TRBJ1-4, and 7 junctional nucleotides match TRBD1. The material was CD4+ or CD8+ T cells sorted from blood, obtained in a trial of the OX40 agonist ivuxolimab. The sequenced DNA: TGTGCCAGCAGTACCTATCCGACAGGGCAGGGGGAAAAACTGTTTTTT. Protein translation: CASSTYPTGQGEKLFF.